The T cell receptor beta chain described here comes from a study of shared clonotypes between healthy human individuals. Findings of the study overall: Rarefaction showed that sequencing of sorted subsets was incomplete (despite large depth).

On this clone itself: Its antigen is currently unknown.

CD4+ cells underwent separation, giving CD45RA+ naive and CD45RA-negative memory subsets. Generated by immunoSEQ multiplex PCR, the TCRdb table keeps only in-frame clones and is missing some. The sample records roughly 1,100,000 clones, roughly 70% being singletons. Trimming took off 2 bases at V and 3 bases at J, with 7 bases between the two ends. This CDR3 region has 13 residues. Germline V lookup: CDR1 MDHEN, CDR2 SYDVKM. The sequence came from a man in his late teens or twenties in good health. Sequencing was performed on memory CD4+ T cells sorted from blood. Subset meaning: CD45RA-negative fraction. V gene TRBV28 combines with J gene TRBJ1-2; weak D call: TRBD1 (5 bases). Here the CDR3 reads CASSLGGDYGYTF. CDR3 DNA: TGTGCCAGCAGTTTAGGGGGGGACTATGGCTACACCTTC.